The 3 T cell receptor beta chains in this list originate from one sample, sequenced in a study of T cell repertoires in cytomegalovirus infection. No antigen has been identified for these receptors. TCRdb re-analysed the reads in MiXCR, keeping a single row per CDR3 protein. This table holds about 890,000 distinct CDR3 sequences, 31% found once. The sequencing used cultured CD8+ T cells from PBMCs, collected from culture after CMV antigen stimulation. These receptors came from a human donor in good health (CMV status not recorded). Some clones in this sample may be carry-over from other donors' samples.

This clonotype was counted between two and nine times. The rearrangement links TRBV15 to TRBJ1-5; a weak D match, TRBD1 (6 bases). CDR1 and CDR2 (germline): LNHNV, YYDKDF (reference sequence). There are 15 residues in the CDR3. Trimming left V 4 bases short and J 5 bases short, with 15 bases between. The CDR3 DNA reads TGTGCCACCAGCATGAGGGGGGCGGGGGATCAGCCCCAGCATTTT. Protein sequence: CATSMRGAGDQPQHF.

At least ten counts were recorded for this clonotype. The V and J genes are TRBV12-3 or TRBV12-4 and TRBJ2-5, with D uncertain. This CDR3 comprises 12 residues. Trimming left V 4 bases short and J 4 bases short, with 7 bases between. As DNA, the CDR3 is TGTGCCAGCAGTTACGCCGGAGAGACCCAGTACTTC. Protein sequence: CASSYAGETQYF.

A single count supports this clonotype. The CDR3 spells CASSSRSGGAKETQYF. The CDR3 nucleotides are TGTGCCAGCAGCTCCCGGAGCGGGGGGGCCAAAGAGACCCAGTACTTC. The chain employs TRBV5-5 and TRBJ2-5, with 10 bases identical to TRBD2. Germline V gene sequence: CDR1 SGHKS, CDR2 YYEKEE (reference sequence). J was trimmed by 3 bases and V by 3 bases; bases with no gene match: 8. The CDR3 is 16 residues long.